This T cell receptor (beta chain) comes out of a study of blood T cell repertoires in COVID-19. Study at large: PBMCs, B-cell-depleted T cells, or T cells provided the cDNA or gDNA that made up the material.

Adults between about 18 and 95 years of age took part from under 30 US areas. A case of COVID-19 had been met by exposed participants within 2 weeks before study entry. The CDR3 sequence is 16 residues long. Germline assignment: CDR1 SNHLY and CDR2 FYNNEI. Losses at the gene ends were 5 bases for V and 6 bases for J; bases not matched to a gene: 13. Method: immunoSEQ multiplex PCR; TCRdb's copy keeps in-frame clones and lacks some. The repertoire holds a few hundred thousand clones, about 88% seen once, with 1.4% in the top ten. The specimen was PBMCs or T cells enriched from blood (not recorded which). This TCR derives from a woman aged 18-29 years who had been exposed to COVID-19. The chain couples TRBV2 to TRBJ1-5, with TRBD1 identical over 7 bases. CDR3 DNA: TGTGCCAGCAGTCAAGGTGTGATACAGGGGAGTCAGCCCCAGCATTTT. This sequence encodes CASSQGVIQGSQPQHF.